Listed here are 27 T cell receptor beta chains from one sample, sequenced in a study of EBV T-cell therapy then PD-1 blockade in nasopharyngeal carcinoma. Treatment here: AdE1-LMPpoly-expanded autologous EBV-specific T-cell therapy followed by anti-PD-1 nivolumab. Assay: immunoSEQ multiplex PCR; the TCRdb copy retains only in-frame clones and omits some. The repertoire includes 15,000 to 20,000 clones, around four fifths of them detected once, and 25% to 30% sits in the top ten. No antigens are known for them. Sample: CD8+ T cells from blood, taken at day 0 from a patient whose treatment included autologous EBV-specific T cells and nivolumab. All receptors derive from a man aged 40-55 years with nasopharyngeal carcinoma.

About this clone: The sample has other DNA sequences that encode this CDR3 too. The chain combines TRBV18 with TRBJ2-2; 8 positions match TRBD1. Germline values: CDR1 KGHSH, CDR2 LQKENI. The CDR3 extends over 17 amino acids. V lost 6 bases to trimming and J lost 4 bases; unmatched junction nucleotides: 13. The CDR3 coding sequence is TGTGCCAGCTCTCTCCTGGACAGGGACTTTGTCACCGGGGAGCTGTTTTTT. This codes for CASSLLDRDFVTGELFF.

This chain links TRBV19 with TRBJ1-4; a possible D gene is TRBD1 (6 bases). The CDR3 runs 14 residues. Germline-derived CDR1 and CDR2 are LNHDA and SQIVND (reference sequence). Trimming cost V 4 bases and J 0 bases, with 6 bases left between them. CDR3 nucleotides: TGTGCCAGTAGTAAGGGGGCAACTAATGAAAAACTGTTTTTT. This encodes CASSKGATNEKLFF.

This clone was seen once. The J gene is TRBJ2-7, the V gene TRBV10-1, with TRBD2 matching over 7 bases. Germline V gene data show CDR1 as WNHNN and CDR2 as SYGVQD (reference sequence). Losses at the gene ends were 10 bases for V and 1 base for J; bases not matched to a gene: 10. There are 14 residues in the CDR3. CDR3: CAKISGDPSYEQYF. The CDR3, as DNA: TGCGCCAAGATCAGCGGGGACCCTTCCTACGAGCAGTACTTC.

This clone was observed a handful of times. V usage is TRBV20-1 and J usage is TRBJ2-7, with D unclear. V was trimmed by 3 bases and J by 2 bases, leaving 17 bases between them. The length of the CDR3 is 15 residues. Germline values: CDR1 DFQATT, CDR2 SNEGSKA (reference sequence). CDR3 sequence reads: CSASDLVGRPYEQYF. CDR3 in DNA: TGCAGTGCTAGTGACCTCGTTGGCCGACCCTACGAGCAGTACTTC.

The V gene is TRBV2, the J gene TRBJ2-2; possibly TRBD1 for D (5 bases). Germline CDR1 SNHLY, CDR2 FYNNEI. With 5 bases removed from V and 4 bases from J, the gap between germline ends came to 14 bases. The CDR3 has 15 amino acids. CDR3 DNA sequence: TGTGCCAGCAGTCCCGTCACAACAGGCACCGGGGAGCTGTTTTTT. Translating it yields CASSPVTTGTGELFF.

V is TRBV29-1 and J is TRBJ2-7, with D hard to call. This CDR3 has 11 amino acids. Germline loops: CDR1 SQVTM, CDR2 ANQGSEA. The V end was cut by 6 bases, the J end by 4 bases, with 10 bases between. The CDR3 loop reads CSVEFGYEQYF. The CDR3 DNA reads TGCAGCGTAGAGTTTGGTTACGAGCAGTACTTC.

V and J are TRBV27 and TRBJ2-1; D unresolved. The germline CDR1 and CDR2 sequences are MNHEY and SMNVEV (reference sequence). Trimming shortened V by 8 bases and J by 8 bases, and 10 bases separated the two germline ends. The CDR3 totals 11 residues. This chain's CDR3 is CASGFYDEQFF. The CDR3 coding sequence is TGTGCCAGCGGATTCTATGATGAGCAGTTCTTC.

This clone was detected a few times. The chain couples TRBV2 to TRBJ1-1; D remains ambiguous. CDR1 is SNHLY, CDR2 FYNNEI, per germline. This CDR3 comprises 12 residues. The CDR3 here is CAAWEVKTEAFF. The CDR3, as DNA: TGTGCAGCGTGGGAGGTAAAAACTGAAGCTTTCTTT. Drawing the rest from reference TRBV2 and TRBJ1-1, the complete variable domain is EPEVTQTPSHQVTQMGQEVILRCVPISNHLYFYWYRQILGQKVEFLVSFYNNEISEKSEIFDDQFSVERPDGSNFTLKIRSTKLEDSAMYFCAAWEVKTEAFFGQGTRLTVV.

The chain carries TRBV13 and TRBJ2-1, with a tentative D call TRBD1 (6 bases). The CDR3 totals 17 residues. Trimming cost V 4 bases and J 2 bases, with 18 bases left between them. The germline V gene has CDR1 PRHDT and CDR2 FYEKMQ (reference sequence). In DNA, the CDR3 is TGTGCCAGCAGCTCCCCAGAGACAGGCACCCCCTACAATGAGCAGTTCTTC. Encoded protein: CASSSPETGTPYNEQFF.

In DNA form, the CDR3 reads TGTGCTAGTGGTTTCGGTGGAGAGCAGTTCTTC. It encodes CASGFGGEQFF. This rearrangement joins TRBV12-5 to TRBJ2-1; no clear D. From germline, CDR1 is LGHNT and CDR2 FRNRAP. With 3 bases removed from V and 10 bases from J, the gap between germline ends came to 7 bases. CDR3 length: 11 residues.

The genes are TRBV18 and TRBJ2-7; 8 bases line up with TRBD1. The germline CDR1 and CDR2 sequences are KGHSH and LQKENI. The J segment lost 1 base and the V segment lost 3 bases, leaving 14 bases of the junction unmatched. The CDR3 covers 18 residues. CDR3: CASSPTPGQETFSYEQYF. The DNA for the CDR3 is TGTGCCAGCTCACCGACCCCGGGACAGGAGACCTTTTCCTACGAGCAGTACTTC.

The chain combines TRBV18 with TRBJ2-1; TRBD1 matches 10 bases. V shed 6 bases, J shed 5 bases, and the junction held 10 bases outside the gene matches. The CDR3 has 16 residues. Germline V lookup: CDR1 KGHSH, CDR2 LQKENI. CDR3 DNA: TGTGCCAGCTCCCGGACCGGGACAGGGGTTCACAATGAGCAGTTCTTC. This encodes CASSRTGTGVHNEQFF.

The CDR3 DNA reads TGTGCCAGCAGTTTACAGAGATTGGGGGGTAATTCACCCCTCCACTTT. This codes for CASSLQRLGGNSPLHF. This chain uses TRBV27 with TRBJ1-6; TRBD1 might be the D (5 bases). V lost 2 bases and J 6 bases, leaving 14 bases between the germline ends. Per germline, CDR1 MNHEY and CDR2 SMNVEV (reference sequence). The CDR3 extends over 16 amino acids.

By sample share, this clone is medium-sized. This chain joins TRBV27 and TRBJ1-2; D possibly corresponds to TRBD1 (6 bases). The CDR3 contains 14 residues. From germline, CDR1 is MNHEY and CDR2 SMNVEV (reference sequence). V was cut by 3 bases and J by 2 bases, with 10 bases left in between. CDR3 amino acids: CASSLAGENYGYTF. The CDR3 DNA is TGTGCCAGCAGTTTGGCAGGGGAGAACTATGGCTACACCTTC.

CDR3 sequence (DNA): TGTGCCAGCAGTTTTGTCAATTTTAAAGGGGGCTACACCTTC. Translating it yields CASSFVNFKGGYTF. The chain employs TRBV28 and TRBJ1-2; D is ambiguous. CDR3 size: 14 residues. Germline lookup yields CDR1 MDHEN and CDR2 SYDVKM. With 3 bases removed from V and 8 bases from J, the gap between germline ends came to 16 bases.

This chain joins TRBV6-2 or TRBV6-3 and TRBJ2-3, with 8 bases aligning to TRBD2. The CDR3 covers 15 residues. With V trimmed by 4 bases and J by 1 base, 4 bases remained unmatched. The germline V gene has CDR1 MNHEY and CDR2 SVGEGT. CDR3 protein: CASSFSAGGTDTQYF. DNA for the CDR3: TGTGCCAGCAGTTTTTCAGCGGGGGGCACAGATACGCAGTATTTT.

This chain links TRBV5-6 with TRBJ1-6; TRBD1 agrees at 7 bases. The CDR3 has 14 residues. The junction had 8 bases not matched to a gene; V was cut back by 4 bases and J by 10 bases. Germline loops: CDR1 SGHDT, CDR2 YYEEEE. CDR3 loop: CASSAATGYSPLHF. DNA of the CDR3: TGTGCCAGCAGCGCGGCGACAGGGTACTCACCCCTCCACTTT.

The genes are TRBV6-5 and TRBJ2-7; 7 positions agree with TRBD1. This CDR3 spans 13 amino acids. J lost 2 bases, V lost 10 bases, and 8 bases had no gene match. CDR1 is MNHEY, CDR2 SVGAGI, per germline. As DNA, the CDR3 is TGTGCCACCCTAACCGGGACAGCCTACGAGCAGTACTTC. Protein: CATLTGTAYEQYF.

The chain's CDR3 is CASSQDGGSNQPQHF. The CDR3 DNA reads as TGCGCCAGCAGCCAAGACGGGGGTAGCAATCAGCCCCAGCATTTT. This chain links TRBV4-3 with TRBJ1-5, with D perhaps matching TRBD1 (5 bases). V was clipped by 0 bases and J by 0 bases, with 6 bases between them. Germline loops: CDR1 LGHNA, CDR2 YSLEER. The CDR3 covers 15 residues.

The rearrangement joins TRBV5-1 to TRBJ2-3; D remains unclear. The CDR3 consists of 15 residues. Trimming left V 3 bases short and J 0 bases short, with 11 bases between. The V gene's germline CDR1 is SGHRS and CDR2 YFSETQ. The CDR3 region is CASSSHAASTDTQYF. The CDR3 nucleotides read TGCGCCAGCAGCTCCCATGCGGCTAGCACAGATACGCAGTATTTT.

The chain joins TRBV7-2 to TRBJ2-3; possible D gene TRBD2, 5 bases. The V and J ends lost 0 bases and 2 bases respectively, with 15 bases between them. The germline V gene has CDR1 SGHTA and CDR2 FQGNSA. The CDR3 length is 17 residues. The CDR3 spells CASSLARASPATDTQYF. The CDR3 nucleotides read TGTGCCAGCAGCTTAGCGCGGGCTTCCCCAGCCACAGATACGCAGTATTTT.

The V and J genes are TRBV7-8 and TRBJ1-4; no clear D gene. Between the trimmed V and J ends, which lost 5 bases and 8 bases, there was a span of 15 bases. The CDR3 runs to 14 residues. Per germline, CDR1 SGHVS and CDR2 FQNEAQ. The DNA for the CDR3 is TGTGCCAGCAGCCTAGGCCTCGAAAGGGAAAAACTGTTTTTT. This gives the protein CASSLGLEREKLFF. Complete variable domain (other parts from reference TRBV7-8 and TRBJ1-4): GAGVSQSPRYKVAKRGQDVALRCDPISGHVSLFWYQQALGQGPEFLTYFQNEAQLDKSGLPSDRFFAERPEGSVSTLKIQRTQQEDSAVYLCASSLGLEREKLFFGSGTQLSVL.

As to this clone: Different DNA sequences within this sample yield the same CDR3. The chain couples TRBV9 to TRBJ2-7, with 7 bases that match TRBD1. The junction had 2 bases not matched to a gene; V was cut back by 0 bases and J by 2 bases. The CDR3 contains 14 residues. Germline CDR1 is SGDLS and CDR2 is YYNGEE. CDR3 region: CASSVGQGTYEQYF. For the CDR3, the DNA is TGTGCCAGCAGCGTAGGACAGGGCACCTACGAGCAGTACTTC.

The chain couples TRBV9 to TRBJ1-1; D not resolved. Between the trimmed V and J ends, which lost 0 bases and 2 bases, there was a span of 8 bases. The CDR3 contains 14 residues. Germline V gene data show CDR1 as SGDLS and CDR2 as YYNGEE. CDR3 bases: TGTGCCAGCAGCGTAGGAGACCGTAACACTGAAGCTTTCTTT. It encodes CASSVGDRNTEAFF.

The chain has TRBV2 and TRBJ2-5; TRBD2 matches at 11 bases. V shed 4 bases and J 5 bases; nucleotides not matched to a gene: 12. The CDR3 is made up of 17 amino acids. Germline CDR1 is SNHLY and CDR2 is FYNNEI. CDR3 amino acids: CASSVWLAGGGDETQYF. In DNA, the CDR3 is TGTGCCAGCAGTGTGTGGCTAGCGGGGGGCGGGGATGAGACCCAGTACTTC.

Only one count was recorded for this clone. CDR3 sequence: CASSPGVGPLVNEQFF. CDR3 nucleotide sequence: TGCGCCAGCAGCCCGGGGGTGGGGCCCCTCGTTAATGAGCAGTTCTTC. This rearrangement joins TRBV4-1 to TRBJ2-1; D might be TRBD2 (6 bases). The CDR3 spans 16 residues. Looked up from germline, CDR1 is MGHRA and CDR2 is YSYEKL. V lost 4 bases and J 7 bases, leaving 20 bases between the germline ends.

The rearrangement links TRBV5-1 to TRBJ2-1, with D possibly matching TRBD2 (6 bases). V was pared by 0 bases and J by 4 bases, with 14 bases between. The germline CDR1 and CDR2 sequences are SGHRS and YFSETQ. The CDR3 has 16 amino acids. The CDR3 is CASSLGQGGSYNEQFF. CDR3 in DNA: TGCGCCAGCAGCTTGGGGCAGGGAGGTTCATACAATGAGCAGTTCTTC.